The 32 T cell receptor beta chains below were found in one sample sequenced in a study of Graves' ophthalmopathy and Graves' hyperthyroidism. The sequenced template was RNA, covering the TCR beta CDR3 region. HTBI primers served in a first-round RT-PCR, which a second-round multiplex PCR followed. TCRdb reanalysed the multiplex PCR reads using MiXCR and keeps one entry per CDR3 protein. The sample carries about 380,000 distinct CDR3 sequences, 15% recorded once. Sequencing input: peripheral blood. The source of these receptors is a woman aged 18-35 years with stable Graves' hyperthyroidism.

The chain links TRBV4-1 to TRBJ1-2; 8 bases map to TRBD1. Trimming at V came to 2 bases and at J to 4 bases, leaving 9 bases not matched to a gene. The V gene's germline CDR1 is MGHRA and CDR2 YSYEKL. The length of the CDR3 is 16 residues. The DNA of the CDR3 is TGCGCCAGCAGCCAACCTAGACAGGGGAGGGGCTATGGCTACACCTTC. Protein product: CASSQPRQGRGYGYTF.

This clonotype was counted ten times or more. The chain is built from TRBV11-2 and TRBJ2-7; TRBD1 matches at 11 bases. V dropped 5 bases and J dropped 3; count of bases not matched to a gene: 6. Germline-derived CDR1 and CDR2 are SGHAT and FQNNGV. CDR3 size: 15 residues. In DNA form, the CDR3 reads TGTGCCAGCAGCATCGGGACAGGGGGTAACTACGAGCAGTACTTC. The encoded protein is CASSIGTGGNYEQYF.

This clonotype appeared many times. The chain recombines TRBV28 with TRBJ1-5, with 8 bases that match TRBD1. CDR1 MDHEN and CDR2 SYDVKM come from the germline V gene. This CDR3 is 16 amino acids long. J was trimmed by 3 bases and V by 2 bases; bases with no gene match: 6. As DNA, the CDR3 is TGTGCCAGCAGTTTAGACAGGGGCGGGAACAATCAGCCCCAGCATTTT. It yields the protein CASSLDRGGNNQPQHF.

This clonotype was picked up many times. The rearrangement uses TRBV20-1 and TRBJ1-1, with a weak D call TRBD1 (5 bases). The CDR3 is made up of 14 amino acids. V was trimmed by 6 bases and J by 1 base, leaving 15 bases between them. Germline-derived CDR1 and CDR2 are DFQATT and SNEGSKA (reference sequence). The CDR3 region is CSAAGRIGNTEAFF. The CDR3 nucleotides read TGCAGTGCCGCAGGGAGAATTGGGAACACTGAAGCTTTCTTT.

This clonotype was picked up many times. The CDR3 region has the DNA TGTGCCAGCAGTTTTGCGGGACAGATTGTTAATCAGCCCCAGCATTTT. It yields the protein CASSFAGQIVNQPQHF. The chain joins TRBV6-2 or TRBV6-3 to TRBJ1-5; 7 bases match TRBD1. V trimming: 4 bases; J trimming: 4 bases; junction bases outside the gene matches: 10. Germline V gene sequence: CDR1 MNHEY, CDR2 SVGEGT. The CDR3 has 16 residues.

This chain uses TRBV10-3 with TRBJ2-6, with a weak D call TRBD1 (6 bases). Between the trimmed V and J ends, which lost 5 bases and 4 bases, there was a span of 15 bases. CDR3 size: 16 residues. CDR1 ENHRY and CDR2 SYGVKD come from the germline V gene. The CDR3 sequence is CAISPTRGAGANVLTF. The CDR3 DNA follows: TGTGCCATCAGTCCTACCAGGGGAGCCGGGGCCAACGTCCTGACTTTC.

In its sample, this clonotype was seen many times. The rearrangement links TRBV27 to TRBJ2-6, with 7 positions matching TRBD1. The CDR3 covers 15 residues. Germline CDR1 MNHEY, CDR2 SMNVEV (reference sequence). The V and J ends lost 5 bases and 2 bases, in that order; junction bases with no gene match: 3. The CDR3 reads CASSMTGTGANVLTF. DNA for the CDR3: TGTGCCAGCAGTATGACAGGGACTGGGGCCAACGTCCTGACTTTC.

This clonotype came up a few times. At one end the junction does not follow the germline gene, possibly because of a read error. The chain is built from TRBV7-7 and TRBJ2-1; TRBD1 matches 8 bases. CDR1 SSHAT and CDR2 FNYEAQ come from the germline V gene (reference sequence). This CDR3 is built from 13 residues. The CDR3 nucleotides are TGTGCTAGCAGCTTAGGGCAGGGGGCCCGTCAGTTCTTC. Translating gives CASSLGQGARQFF.

This clonotype was seen at least ten times. This CDR3 reads CASSAELELTDTQYF. For the CDR3, the DNA is TGTGCCAGCTCTGCCGAGCTAGAGTTAACAGATACGCAGTATTTT. V and J are TRBV6-2 or TRBV6-3 and TRBJ2-3; D unclear. Trimming stripped 8 bases from V and 3 bases from J, with 18 bases between. Germline V gene sequence: CDR1 MNHEY, CDR2 SVGEGT. CDR3 size: 15 residues.

In its sample, this clonotype was seen many times. This sequence joins TRBV2 and TRBJ2-5; TRBD2 aligns across 8 bases. J was trimmed by 1 base and V by 4 bases; bases with no gene match: 8. The CDR3 spans 16 residues. Germline CDR1 and CDR2: SNHLY and FYNNEI. The CDR3 region has the DNA TGTGCCAGCAGTGGTCTCGCGGGGGGCGGCCAAGAGACCCAGTACTTC. As protein: CASSGLAGGGQETQYF.

This clonotype was counted ten times or more. The gene calls are TRBV11-3 and TRBJ2-5; a weak D match, TRBD2 (5 bases). CDR1 and CDR2 (germline): SGHNT, YENEEA. V was shortened by 7 bases and J by 3 bases, with 9 bases between the two germline ends. This CDR3 spans 12 amino acids. This CDR3 is CASTPGEETQYF. CDR3 in DNA: TGTGCCAGCACCCCCGGGGAAGAGACCCAGTACTTC. The full variable domain, its missing parts supplied by reference TRBV11-3 and TRBJ2-5, is EAGVVQSPRYKIIEKKQPVAFWCNPISGHNTLYWYLQNLGQGPELLIRYENEEAVDDSQLPKDRFSAERLKGVDSTLKIQPAELGDSAVYLCASTPGEETQYFGPGTRLLVL.

This clonotype was detected many times. The chain carries TRBV5-8 and TRBJ1-1; D is possibly TRBD1 (5 bases). This CDR3 has 15 residues. The V end was cut by 4 bases, the J end by 6 bases, with 19 bases between. Germline lookup yields CDR1 SGHTS and CDR2 YDEGEE. Written as DNA, the CDR3 is TGTGCCAGCAGCATAGGGCGGGGAGGGGTCGCTGAAGCTTTCTTT. It codes for CASSIGRGGVAEAFF.

This chain uses TRBV11-3 with TRBJ1-1; D not certain. Germline CDR1 is SGHNT and CDR2 is YENEEA. V was trimmed by 3 bases and J by 4 bases, leaving 15 bases between them. There are 15 residues in the CDR3. The CDR3 sequence: CASSFPGREGTEAFF. The CDR3 DNA sequence: TGTGCCAGCAGCTTCCCGGGCAGAGAGGGCACTGAAGCTTTCTTT.

At least ten counts were recorded for this clonotype. The chain combines TRBV7-2 with TRBJ1-5; the D gene is possibly TRBD1 (5 bases). Trimming cost V 3 bases and J 2 bases, with 11 bases left between them. Looked up from germline, CDR1 is SGHTA and CDR2 is FQGNSA. CDR3 length: 15 amino acids. DNA of the CDR3: TGTGCCAGCAGCTTCCAAGGAGGGGGCAATCAGCCCCAGCATTTT. Protein sequence: CASSFQGGGNQPQHF.

V usage is TRBV19 and J usage is TRBJ1-5, with D possibly matching TRBD1 (6 bases). V was clipped by 9 bases and J by 7 bases, with 19 bases between them. This CDR3 comprises 14 residues. Germline V gene data show CDR1 as LNHDA and CDR2 as SQIVND (reference sequence). The CDR3 bases are TGTGCCAGCAGTTACTACAGGGAGCACCAGCCCCAGCATTTT. Translated: CASSYYREHQPQHF.

This clonotype was picked up many times. The gene calls are TRBV10-3 and TRBJ1-5; D remains ambiguous. Trimming cost V 10 bases and J 3 bases, with 10 bases left between them. Germline V CDR1 and CDR2: ENHRY, SYGVKD. The CDR3 totals 12 residues. CDR3 nucleotide sequence: TGTGCCACCGGACTTATCAATCAGCCCCAGCATTTT. Translating it yields CATGLINQPQHF.

This clonotype was counted ten times or more. The chain couples TRBV19 to TRBJ1-1, with D possibly TRBD1 on 6 matching bases. Germline CDR1 reads LNHDA; CDR2 reads SQIVND (reference sequence). The V end lost 7 bases, the J end lost 1 base, and 16 bases lay between the germline ends. CDR3 size: 15 residues. The CDR3 DNA reads TGTGCCAGTATCCCTCGGGCAGGGGCGAACACTGAAGCTTTCTTT. This sequence encodes CASIPRAGANTEAFF.

At least ten counts were recorded for this clonotype. V is TRBV10-3 and J is TRBJ1-1; 7 bases align to TRBD1. V dropped 8 bases and J dropped 5; count of bases not matched to a gene: 8. Germline V gene lookup returns CDR1 ENHRY and CDR2 SYGVKD. The length of the CDR3 is 13 residues. As DNA, the CDR3 is TGTGCCATCCAACAGGGGACGTGGACTGAAGCTTTCTTT. It is translated as CAIQQGTWTEAFF.

At least ten counts were recorded for this clonotype. The chain couples TRBV2 to TRBJ1-2; D gene unclear. The germline gives CDR1 SNHLY, CDR2 FYNNEI. Trimming pared 2 bases from V and 7 bases from J, leaving 8 bases between. The CDR3 consists of 12 residues. DNA of the CDR3: TGTGCCAGCAGTGAAAGGCCAGCTGGCTACACCTTC. Translation gives CASSERPAGYTF.

This clonotype has a handful of counts. The genes are TRBV4-2 and TRBJ1-1; a weak D match, TRBD1 (5 bases). Trimming cost V 0 bases and J 5 bases, with 13 bases left between them. From germline, CDR1 is LGHNA and CDR2 YNFKEQ. The CDR3 covers 15 residues. CDR3 sequence: CASSQENRQGTEAFF. The CDR3 DNA sequence: TGTGCCAGCAGCCAAGAAAATAGGCAGGGAACTGAAGCTTTCTTT.

This clonotype was counted ten times or more. The chain employs TRBV19 and TRBJ2-5; no reliable D call. This CDR3 region has 13 residues. Germline CDR1 LNHDA, CDR2 SQIVND (reference sequence). Trimming cost V 6 bases and J 2 bases, with 10 bases left between them. As DNA, the CDR3 is TGTGCCAGTAGCCCCACTGTACAAGAGACCCAGTACTTC. Protein: CASSPTVQETQYF.

This clonotype was found many times. The CDR3 region has the DNA TGCAGTGCGAAATCTAGGACAGGGAAGAACACTGAAGCTTTCTTT. Protein product: CSAKSRTGKNTEAFF. This chain links TRBV20-1 with TRBJ1-1; TRBD1 aligns across 8 bases. The germline V gene has CDR1 DFQATT and CDR2 SNEGSKA (reference sequence). CDR3 length: 15 amino acids. V shed 6 bases, J shed 1 base, and the junction held 10 bases outside the gene matches.

This clonotype was counted many times. This rearrangement joins TRBV10-3 to TRBJ2-7; 10 bases map to TRBD1. This CDR3 comprises 14 residues. The germline CDR1 and CDR2 sequences are ENHRY and SYGVKD. The trim removed 6 bases at V and 3 bases at J, leaving 5 bases unmatched. In DNA form, the CDR3 reads TGTGCCATCAGGCCCGGGACAGGGGTCTACGAGCAGTACTTC. Protein sequence: CAIRPGTGVYEQYF.

The chain carries TRBV12-3 or TRBV12-4 and TRBJ2-5, with D maybe TRBD1 (6 bases). The ends were cut back, 7 bases at V and 5 bases at J, with 14 bases in the middle. The CDR3 is 13 residues long. DNA for the CDR3: TGTGCCAGCAACGAACAGGGTGGGGAGACCCAGTACTTC. Its protein is CASNEQGGETQYF.

This clonotype was recorded at least ten times. The chain couples TRBV29-1 to TRBJ1-1; no firm D call. V dropped 1 base and J dropped 5 bases, with 11 bases sitting between them. The germline gives CDR1 SQVTM, CDR2 ANQGSEA. The length of the CDR3 is 13 residues. The DNA of the CDR3 is TGCAGCGTTGAAGGACGGCTGGGGACTGAAGCTTTCTTT. Its translation is CSVEGRLGTEAFF.

This clonotype has ten or more counts. The CDR3 DNA reads as TGTGCCACGCAGGGGGCGCGGGTGAACACTGAAGCTTTCTTT. Translating it yields CATQGARVNTEAFF. The V and J genes are TRBV2 and TRBJ1-1, with TRBD1 identical over 8 bases. Germline CDR1 is SNHLY and CDR2 is FYNNEI. The CDR3 extends over 14 amino acids. The ends lost 10 bases at V and 0 bases at J; junction bases unmatched: 7.

Written as DNA, the CDR3 is TGTGCCAGCAGACCGGACAGGCCCTACGAGCAGTACTTC. The encoded protein is CASRPDRPYEQYF. The chain has TRBV2 and TRBJ2-7, with 7 bases fitting TRBD1. J lost 2 bases, V lost 6 bases, and 4 bases had no gene match. The CDR3 has 13 amino acids. Germline values: CDR1 SNHLY, CDR2 FYNNEI.

This clonotype came up many times. The gene calls are TRBV5-8 and TRBJ2-5, with D possibly TRBD2 on 6 matching bases. The V gene's germline CDR1 is SGHTS and CDR2 YDEGEE. The V and J ends lost 4 bases and 5 bases respectively, with 12 bases between them. The CDR3 is made up of 13 amino acids. CDR3 coding DNA: TGTGCCAGCAGCCCCGTGGGGAGGGAGACCCAGTACTTC. Protein sequence: CASSPVGRETQYF. Together with reference TRBV5-8 and TRBJ2-5, the CDR3 gives the full variable domain: EAGVTQSPTHLIKTRGQQATLRCSPISGHTSVYWYQQALGLGLQFLLWYDEGEERNRGNFPPRFSGRQFPNYSSELNVNALELEDSALYLCASSPVGRETQYFGPGTRLLVL.

Comments on this clonotype: It may be a read error: a sequence one base away is much more abundant. The J gene is TRBJ2-7, the V gene TRBV4-1; 7 bases line up with TRBD2. The germline V gene encodes CDR1 MGHRA and CDR2 YSYEKL. CDR3 length: 14 residues. The CDR3 sequence is CASSQEEDWAGRVF. The CDR3 DNA is TGCGCCAGCAGCCAAGAGGAGGATTGGGCAGGGAGGGTTTTC.

The V gene is TRBV6-1, the J gene TRBJ1-3, with 9 bases matching TRBD1. CDR1 is MNHNS, CDR2 SASEGT, per germline. The V and J ends lost 10 bases and 3 bases, in that order; junction bases with no gene match: 7. The CDR3 is made up of 14 amino acids. The CDR3 bases are TGTGCCACCACCGGACAGGGGCTTGGAAACACCATATATTTT. It translates to CATTGQGLGNTIYF.

Ten or more counts support this clonotype. J is TRBJ1-2 and V is TRBV6-2 or TRBV6-3; D possibly corresponds to TRBD1 (5 bases). This CDR3 has 18 residues. CDR1 MNHEY and CDR2 SVGEGT come from the germline V gene. V dropped 3 bases and J dropped 0 bases, with 20 bases sitting between them. DNA of the CDR3: TGTGCCAGCAGTTATCACTTTGAGGGGCTTATCCCTAACTATGGCTACACCTTC. It codes for CASSYHFEGLIPNYGYTF.

The chain recombines TRBV6-1 with TRBJ2-5; 9 nucleotides line up with TRBD2. V shed 5 bases and J 3 bases; nucleotides not matched to a gene: 13. The CDR3 totals 17 residues. Germline CDR1 is MNHNS and CDR2 is SASEGT. Here the CDR3 DNA reads TGTGCCAGCAGTACCCTGGGCGGGGGGGAAAATAAAGAGACCCAGTACTTC. This gives the protein CASSTLGGGENKETQYF.